Below, 13 T cell receptor beta chains from the same sample are listed, as sequenced in a study of CD8 T cells in Susac syndrome. RNA amounts of about 0.5 to 1 ug underwent reverse transcription with random hexamers. Each CDR3 protein is one row after TCRdb ran MiXCR on the immunoSEQ multiplex PCR reads. Of about 130,000 distinct CDR3 sequences in the sample, around 94% were seen once. Sequencing used CD4+ T cells from PBMCs. All receptors come from a human donor in good health.

Details on this clonotype: One junction end disagrees with the germline gene, perhaps due to a read error. V gene TRBV5-1 combines with J gene TRBJ2-2; 9 nucleotides line up with TRBD1. The CDR3 covers 16 residues. Germline V gene sequence: CDR1 SGHRS, CDR2 YFSETQ. This CDR3 is CASSPPGTGFSGKLFF. The CDR3 coding sequence is TGCGCCAGCAGCCCACCCGGGACAGGGTTCTCCGGGAAGCTGTTTTTT.

CDR3 sequence: CASSMAGQGYGYTF. Here the CDR3 DNA reads TGTGCCAGTAGTATGGCTGGACAGGGGTATGGCTACACCTTC. The V and J genes are TRBV19 and TRBJ1-2, with 9 bases identical to TRBD1. This CDR3 has 14 amino acids. Germline V CDR1 and CDR2: LNHDA, SQIVND (reference sequence). The junction had 4 bases not matched to a gene; V was cut back by 3 bases and J by 5 bases. The whole variable domain, remainder taken from reference TRBV19 and TRBJ1-2, is DGGITQSPKYLFRKEGQNVTLSCEQNLNHDAMYWYRQDPGQGLRLIYYSQIVNDFQKGDIAEGYSVSREKKESFPLTVTSAQKNPTAFYLCASSMAGQGYGYTFGSGTRLTVV.

The CDR3 sequence: CASSSGTATYEQYF. The CDR3 DNA reads TGTGCCAGCAGCTCCGGGACCGCGACCTACGAGCAGTACTTC. The chain recombines TRBV7-8 with TRBJ2-7; D is tentatively TRBD1 or TRBD2 (5 bases each). The CDR3 runs 14 residues. The V and J ends lost 4 bases and 2 bases respectively, with 12 bases between them. Germline V gene lookup returns CDR1 SGHVS and CDR2 FQNEAQ.

The chain has TRBV4-3 and TRBJ2-7; no clear D. V was cut by 0 bases and J by 2 bases, with 14 bases left in between. This CDR3 comprises 16 residues. CDR1 and CDR2 (germline): LGHNA, YSLEER. The CDR3 sequence is CASSQEFAAATYEQYF. CDR3 sequence (DNA): TGCGCCAGCAGCCAAGAATTCGCGGCGGCTACCTACGAGCAGTACTTC.

The chain uses TRBV7-2 and TRBJ2-3; perhaps TRBD2 as D (6 bases). Looked up from germline, CDR1 is SGHTA and CDR2 is FQGNSA. The germline V and J ends were trimmed by 7 bases and 0 bases, with 14 bases remaining between them. The CDR3 extends over 15 amino acids. The CDR3 DNA is TGTGCCAGCACAAACCCGGGACTCAGCACAGATACGCAGTATTTT. This codes for CASTNPGLSTDTQYF.

The genes are TRBV2 and TRBJ1-1, with D perhaps TRBD1 (6 bases). In germline, CDR1 is SNHLY, CDR2 FYNNEI. This CDR3 comprises 15 residues. V was clipped by 6 bases and J by 3 bases, with 17 bases between them. CDR3 sequence reads: CASSGQTFWYTEAFF. The CDR3 DNA follows: TGTGCCAGCAGCGGACAGACTTTTTGGTACACTGAAGCTTTCTTT.

The rearrangement uses TRBV30 and TRBJ2-3, with 7 bases identical to TRBD2. The CDR3 has 16 amino acids. Unmatched junction bases numbered 8, after V lost 2 bases and J lost 0 bases. CDR1 and CDR2 from the germline V gene are GTSNPN and SVGIG (reference sequence). The CDR3 sequence is CAWSTAGASSTDTQYF. In DNA form, the CDR3 reads TGTGCCTGGAGTACGGCGGGAGCCTCTAGCACAGATACGCAGTATTTT.

V is TRBV18 and J is TRBJ2-7; TRBD1 agrees at 10 bases. This CDR3 spans 15 amino acids. Germline V gene sequence: CDR1 KGHSH, CDR2 LQKENI. V gave up 4 bases and J gave up 4 bases; unmatched junction bases: 7. CDR3 nucleotides: TGTGCCAGCTCACGGCCGGGACAGGGGATTTACGAGCAGTACTTC. Protein: CASSRPGQGIYEQYF.

The chain is built from TRBV29-1 and TRBJ2-2; tentatively, D is TRBD1 (6 bases). The CDR3 consists of 14 residues. Germline CDR1 SQVTM, CDR2 ANQGSEA. V lost 5 bases and J 1 base, leaving 11 bases between the germline ends. Here the CDR3 DNA reads TGCAGCGTTCGTCAGGGGATGAACACCGGGGAGCTGTTTTTT. The encoded protein is CSVRQGMNTGELFF.

This clonotype has only one observation. The gene calls are TRBV15 and TRBJ1-2; maybe TRBD1 (6 bases). CDR1 and CDR2 (germline): LNHNV, YYDKDF (reference sequence). The CDR3 spans 14 residues. V gave up 0 bases and J gave up 5 bases, with 10 bases separating them. The CDR3 nucleotides read TGTGCCACCAGCAGAGATAGGGGGAGTTATGGCTACACCTTC. This sequence encodes CATSRDRGSYGYTF. Drawing the rest from reference TRBV15 and TRBJ1-2, the complete variable domain is DAMVIQNPRYQVTQFGKPVTLSCSQTLNHNVMYWYQQKSSQAPKLLFHYYDKDFNNEADTPDNFQSRRPNTSFCFLDIRSPGLGDTAMYLCATSRDRGSYGYTFGSGTRLTVV.

This chain links TRBV20-1 with TRBJ2-5; 10 nucleotides align to TRBD2. Looked up from germline, CDR1 is DFQATT and CDR2 is SNEGSKA (reference sequence). The CDR3 contains 15 residues. Here the CDR3 DNA reads TGCAGCGGACTTGTTAGCGGGAGGCTTCAAGAGACCCAGTACTTC. It codes for CSGLVSGRLQETQYF.

This clonotype was observed once. The V gene is TRBV7-2, the J gene TRBJ1-2; D not certain. CDR3 length equals 13 residues. The germline gives CDR1 SGHTA, CDR2 FQGNSA. Trimming left V 4 bases short and J 5 bases short, with 11 bases between. This CDR3 reads CASSSGVGYGYTF. The CDR3 region has the DNA TGTGCCAGCAGCTCCGGGGTTGGGTATGGCTACACCTTC.

The chain couples TRBV2 to TRBJ1-5; weak D call: TRBD1 (6 bases). V lost 3 bases to trimming and J lost 4 bases, with 10 bases between them. CDR3 size: 14 residues. Germline assignment: CDR1 SNHLY and CDR2 FYNNEI. DNA for the CDR3: TGTGCCAGCAGTGAGGACAGACCTAATCAGCCCCAGCATTTT. Amino acids: CASSEDRPNQPQHF.